Below are 4 T cell receptor beta chains sequenced from a single sample in a study of a mutant IDH1 vaccine in newly diagnosed glioma. Their antigen targets remain unknown. Documented time point: week 35, safety follow-up. The study gave 300 ug of mutant IDH1 20-mer peptide per vaccine dose, with topical imiquimod. Some clones are missing from TCRdb's copy, which holds only in-frame ones; the method was immunoSEQ multiplex PCR. Of approximately 60,000 clones listed, 65% to 75% were seen once; the top ten hold 4.7%. This specimen consisted of PBMCs, obtained from a glioma patient whose treatment included an IDH1 peptide vaccine. These receptors came from a man aged 45-60 years with glioma.

This sequence joins TRBV10-3 and TRBJ2-3; D is uncertain. The CDR3 totals 14 residues. Germline CDR1 is ENHRY and CDR2 is SYGVKD. Between the trimmed V and J ends, which lost 4 bases and 0 bases, there was a span of 8 bases. The CDR3 loop reads CAISVGESTDTQYF. The DNA of the CDR3 is TGTGCCATCAGTGTAGGAGAAAGCACAGATACGCAGTATTTT.

V usage is TRBV19 and J usage is TRBJ1-1, with TRBD1 matching over 7 bases. CDR3 length: 14 amino acids. CDR1 and CDR2 (germline): LNHDA, SQIVND (reference sequence). V lost 5 bases and J lost 0; bases outside the gene matches: 3. The CDR3 bases are TGTGCCAGTAGTGGGGACAGCATGAACACTGAAGCTTTCTTT. Its translation is CASSGDSMNTEAFF.

This chain connects TRBV5-1 to TRBJ2-5, with D tentatively TRBD1 (6 bases). V was cut by 7 bases and J by 0 bases, with 10 bases left in between. The CDR3 spans 13 residues. The germline V gene has CDR1 SGHRS and CDR2 YFSETQ. CDR3: CASGRTDQETQYF. CDR3 nucleotide sequence: TGCGCCAGCGGTAGGACAGACCAAGAGACCCAGTACTTC.

The J gene is TRBJ1-5, the V gene TRBV4-1; tentative D call: TRBD1 (5 bases). This CDR3 comprises 16 residues. Germline CDR1 and CDR2: MGHRA and YSYEKL. V was cut by 4 bases and J by 1 base, with 14 bases left in between. CDR3 coding DNA: TGCGCCAGCAGCCCCCAGGGAGGGAAGAGCAATCAGCCCCAGCATTTT. This encodes CASSPQGGKSNQPQHF.